The text below deals with one TCR beta chain. Antigen specificity is unknown. The sample originates from a study of OX40 agonist ivuxolimab in advanced cancers. Whole-study results and caveats: Part of the nonresponder group also had normalized T-cell clonal expansion that was low. CD4+ and CD8+ blood T cells expanded clonally by week 6 at 0.1 to 3.0 mg/kg.

The method was immunoSEQ multiplex PCR; TCRdb's version includes in-frame clones alone and lacks a portion of them. This sample has approximately 70,000 clones, with 85% to 95% found just once. The CDR3 length is 14 residues. Germline trimming cut 2 bases from V and 3 bases from J; bases unmatched to any gene: 3. Per the germline V gene, CDR1 is MDHEN and CDR2 is SYDVKM. The source material was CD4+ or CD8+ T cells sorted from blood, sampled in a trial of the OX40 agonist ivuxolimab. The V gene is TRBV28, the J gene TRBJ2-7, with TRBD2 matching over 8 bases. The TCR comes from an adult with an advanced solid tumor such as melanoma, head and neck, liver or kidney cancer. CDR3 sequence: CASSLAGGIYEQYF. For the CDR3, the DNA is TGTGCCAGCAGTTTAGCGGGAGGAATCTACGAGCAGTACTTC.